The 26 T cell receptor beta chains in this list originate from one sample, sequenced in a study of T cells in Graves' hyperthyroidism and ophthalmopathy (dated by TCRdb to the late 2010s). The library came from multiplex PCR. Data came from an Illumina HiSeq 2000. Amplification of TCR beta CDR3 regions was carried out from RNA transcripts. A first-round RT-PCR of the TCR CDR3 used the HTBI primer set with the Qiagen OneStep RT-PCR kit. TCRdb applied fastp at Q25 and MiXCR to the public reads, then kept only in-frame beta chains. Rows with one shared CDR3 protein collapse into an entry with the most common genes and DNA. This sample has some 490,000 distinct CDR3 sequences in its table, and around 15% of those were observed once. Roughly 29% of the sample lies in the top ten. The sample consisted of blood. These receptors originate from a woman aged 25 to 39 with Graves' ophthalmopathy.

In its sample, this clonotype was seen a few times. This chain joins TRBV7-2 and TRBJ2-4; 7 positions agree with TRBD1. CDR3 length: 15 residues. Per germline, CDR1 SGHTA and CDR2 FQGNSA. Losses at the gene ends were 1 base for V and 6 bases for J; bases not matched to a gene: 6. The CDR3 coding sequence is TGTGCCAGCAGCTTAGAGGGGGCGCTTCTAAACATTCAGTACTTC. Its translation is CASSLEGALLNIQYF.

This chain links TRBV7-2 with TRBJ1-4, with no clear D. Trimming stripped 2 bases from V and 0 bases from J, with 13 bases between. Germline values: CDR1 SGHTA, CDR2 FQGNSA. This CDR3 comprises 17 residues. The chain's CDR3 is CASSLNAVKSTNEKLFF. For the CDR3, the DNA is TGTGCCAGCAGCTTAAATGCGGTTAAGTCAACTAATGAAAAACTGTTTTTT.

V usage is TRBV4-2 and J usage is TRBJ1-3; D is ambiguous. Deletions cut 1 base from V and 3 bases from J, with 10 bases between. CDR1 is LGHNA and CDR2 is YNFKEQ in the germline V gene. The CDR3 sequence is 15 residues long. CDR3 nucleotide sequence: TGTGCCAGCAGCCAAGCCCCCCCAGGTGGAAACACCATATATTTT. Its translation: CASSQAPPGGNTIYF.

This clonotype has more than one count but fewer than ten. V is TRBV5-6 and J is TRBJ1-3, with D hard to call. V was cut by 1 base and J by 2 bases, with 13 bases left in between. Germline CDR1 and CDR2: SGHDT and YYEEEE. The CDR3 extends over 16 amino acids. CDR3 residues: CASSLPIPTAGNTIYF. For the CDR3, the DNA is TGTGCCAGCAGCTTGCCCATCCCGACGGCTGGAAACACCATATATTTT.

This clonotype was counted many times. The chain's CDR3 is CASSGDNSPLHF. CDR3 sequence (DNA): TGTGCCAGCAGTGGGGATAATTCACCCCTCCACTTT. This rearrangement joins TRBV2 to TRBJ1-6; D is undetermined. Trimming took off 4 bases at V and 5 bases at J, with 3 bases between the two ends. Germline V gene sequence: CDR1 SNHLY, CDR2 FYNNEI. The CDR3 extends over 12 amino acids.

The rearrangement joins TRBV20-1 to TRBJ2-5; TRBD1 matches 9 bases. The ends lost 3 bases at V and 4 bases at J; junction bases unmatched: 9. CDR1 DFQATT and CDR2 SNEGSKA come from the germline V gene (reference sequence). The CDR3 is made up of 15 amino acids. This CDR3 reads CSARSPGQGVETQYF. The CDR3 DNA is TGCAGTGCTAGGTCCCCGGGACAGGGTGTAGAGACCCAGTACTTC.

In this sample, this clonotype turned up many times. The chain carries TRBV20-1 and TRBJ2-3; 7 bases fit TRBD2. V was pared by 3 bases and J by 0 bases, with 6 bases of the junction left unmatched. The CDR3 extends over 15 amino acids. Looked up from germline, CDR1 is DFQATT and CDR2 is SNEGSKA (reference sequence). This chain's CDR3 is CSASSLAESTDTQYF. The CDR3 bases are TGCAGTGCTAGTTCGCTAGCGGAAAGCACAGATACGCAGTATTTT.

Ten or more counts support this clonotype. The V gene is TRBV6-1, the J gene TRBJ2-3; D is unresolved. The CDR3 covers 16 residues. The ends were cut back, 5 bases at V and 0 bases at J, with 15 bases in the middle. Germline V lookup: CDR1 MNHNS, CDR2 SASEGT. CDR3 residues: CASSFRVESSTDTQYF. The CDR3 DNA follows: TGTGCCAGCAGTTTTCGGGTGGAATCTAGCACAGATACGCAGTATTTT.

This clonotype was recorded many times. The V gene is TRBV13, the J gene TRBJ2-7, with 10 bases fitting TRBD2. Germline V gene data show CDR1 as PRHDT and CDR2 as FYEKMQ (reference sequence). The CDR3 sequence is 15 residues long. V was pared by 2 bases and J by 5 bases, with 6 bases of the junction left unmatched. CDR3 amino acids: CASSLFPSGSNEQYF. The DNA for the CDR3 is TGTGCCAGCAGCTTATTCCCTAGCGGGAGCAACGAGCAGTACTTC.

As regards this clonotype: This may be a read error, as it is one base from a much larger clone. This chain joins TRBV20-1 and TRBJ2-1, with TRBD2 identical over 7 bases. The J call may be faulty, since TRBJ2-7 better matches the DNA end. The CDR3 contains 15 residues. Germline V gene lookup returns CDR1 DFQATT and CDR2 SNEGSKA (reference sequence). The CDR3 region has the DNA TGCAGTGCTAGAGAAGCGGGACCTCAATTCAATGAGCAGTACTTC. Residues: CSAREAGPQFNEQYF.

This clonotype was counted many times. The gene calls are TRBV7-6 and TRBJ1-2; D possibly corresponds to TRBD1 (6 bases). Germline V gene lookup returns CDR1 SGHVS and CDR2 FNYEAQ. Trimming removed 5 bases from V and 8 bases from J, with 24 bases in between. The CDR3 is 16 residues long. The CDR3 DNA is TGTGCCAGCAGCCCACAAGGGGGGAACGGAGGGTTCGGCTACACCTTC. This gives the protein CASSPQGGNGGFGYTF.

This clonotype was observed at least ten times. This chain connects TRBV13 to TRBJ1-6, with D uncertain. CDR1 PRHDT and CDR2 FYEKMQ come from the germline V gene (reference sequence). This CDR3 region has 16 residues. Trimming pared 5 bases from V and 7 bases from J, leaving 18 bases between. For the CDR3, the DNA is TGTGCCAGCAGCGAAGCTAGTGCGGACCGGAATTCACCCCTCCACTTT. This encodes CASSEASADRNSPLHF.

The genes are TRBV25-1 and TRBJ1-1, with TRBD1 matching over 7 bases. Germline-derived CDR1 and CDR2 are MGHDK and SYGVNS. The CDR3 length is 15 residues. Trimming cost V 4 bases and J 3 bases; bases outside gene matches: 8. The CDR3 nucleotides read TGTGCCAGCAGTGCAAGGACAGGAGCCTACACTGAAGCTTTCTTT. As protein: CASSARTGAYTEAFF.

The J gene is TRBJ2-5, the V gene TRBV12-3 or TRBV12-4, with a weak D call TRBD2 (5 bases). V was clipped by 5 bases and J by 7 bases, with 11 bases between them. This CDR3 has 12 amino acids. The CDR3 region has the DNA TGTGCCAGCAGTCCACCTCGGGGGACCCAGTACTTC. It specifies CASSPPRGTQYF.

This clonotype was detected many times. The chain employs TRBV18 and TRBJ1-2; tentatively, D is TRBD1 (6 bases). V dropped 3 bases and J dropped 8 bases, with 16 bases sitting between them. The CDR3 extends over 14 amino acids. Germline V lookup: CDR1 KGHSH, CDR2 LQKENI. The CDR3 DNA reads as TGTGCCAGCTCACCTTTGAGCAGGGGTGGAGGCTACACCTTC. Its translation is CASSPLSRGGGYTF.

This clonotype has ten or more counts. The chain carries TRBV20-1 and TRBJ2-1; 8 bases are a match to TRBD2. The CDR3 length is 15 residues. J gave up 2 bases and V 6 bases, and 9 bases lay outside the gene matches. CDR1 is DFQATT and CDR2 is SNEGSKA in the germline V gene (reference sequence). The CDR3 here is CSASDSLAAYNEQFF. In DNA, the CDR3 is TGCAGTGCCAGTGACTCACTAGCGGCCTACAATGAGCAGTTCTTC.

This clonotype occurred many times. CDR3 residues: CASSRSGLPPKETQYF. The CDR3 bases are TGTGCCAGCAGCAGATCGGGACTACCACCCAAAGAGACCCAGTACTTC. J is TRBJ2-5 and V is TRBV7-2, with TRBD2 matching over 7 bases. This CDR3 region has 16 residues. Germline CDR1 SGHTA, CDR2 FQGNSA. Germline trimming cut 5 bases from V and 3 bases from J; bases unmatched to any gene: 12.

This clonotype turned up a few times. The V call is TRBV19, the J call TRBJ2-4, with TRBD2 as a possible D gene (5 bases). The V end was cut by 3 bases, the J end by 5 bases, with 11 bases between. This CDR3 contains 14 residues. CDR1 is LNHDA, CDR2 SQIVND, per germline (reference sequence). The CDR3 bases are TGTGCCAGTAGTATGTCCAGAGCGGAAAACATTCAGTACTTC. It codes for CASSMSRAENIQYF.

This clonotype has ten or more counts. CDR3 DNA sequence: TGTGCCAGCAGCCAAGAAAGGTTTCAACGGCAGTTCTTC. Its protein is CASSQERFQRQFF. The rearrangement joins TRBV3-1 to TRBJ2-1; D is unresolved. This CDR3 region has 13 residues. CDR1 and CDR2 (germline): LGHDT, YNNKEL (reference sequence). V was trimmed by 0 bases and J by 12 bases, leaving 12 bases between them.

This clonotype turned up a few times. V is TRBV7-6 and J is TRBJ2-2; TRBD2 agrees at 13 bases. J lost 7 bases, V lost 5 bases, and 10 bases had no gene match. The germline CDR1 and CDR2 sequences are SGHVS and FNYEAQ. The CDR3 is 17 residues long. This chain's CDR3 is CASSQKGLAGNGGELFF. CDR3 nucleotides: TGTGCCAGCAGCCAAAAGGGACTAGCGGGAAATGGCGGGGAGCTGTTTTTT.

The chain employs TRBV19 and TRBJ2-1, with D perhaps given as TRBD1 or TRBD2 (5 bases each). Germline V gene sequence: CDR1 LNHDA, CDR2 SQIVND (reference sequence). The CDR3 loop spans 15 amino acids. Trimming pared 6 bases from V and 4 bases from J, leaving 16 bases between. The CDR3 region is CASSPNLGAYNEQFF. The CDR3 bases are TGTGCCAGTAGCCCCAACCTCGGGGCTTACAATGAGCAGTTCTTC.

This clonotype was picked up many times. The chain uses TRBV20-1 and TRBJ1-5; TRBD1 agrees at 7 bases. Germline V lookup: CDR1 DFQATT, CDR2 SNEGSKA (reference sequence). Germline trimming cut 5 bases from V and 1 base from J; bases unmatched to any gene: 8. The CDR3 runs 15 residues. The CDR3 sequence: CSAVSGGSSNQPQHF. The CDR3 DNA follows: TGCAGTGCTGTATCAGGGGGTAGCAGCAATCAGCCCCAGCATTTT.

This clonotype has at least ten counts. The gene calls are TRBV7-2 and TRBJ2-2; 9 nucleotides align to TRBD2. CDR1 is SGHTA, CDR2 FQGNSA, per germline. V gave up 5 bases and J gave up 6 bases; unmatched junction bases: 16. The CDR3 consists of 18 residues. The CDR3 sequence: CASSPPKLAGVRSGELFF. CDR3 nucleotide sequence: TGTGCCAGCAGCCCCCCCAAATTAGCGGGAGTCCGTTCCGGGGAGCTGTTTTTT.

Details on this clonotype: A much larger clone differs from this one at a single base, so this may be a read error. This rearrangement joins TRBV27 to TRBJ2-2; D might be TRBD2 (5 bases). The germline V gene has CDR1 MNHEY and CDR2 SMNVEV (reference sequence). The CDR3 has 15 amino acids. In DNA form, the CDR3 reads TGTGCCAGCAGTTTATACGGCCAGAACACCGGGGAGCGGTTTTTT. This sequence encodes CASSLYGQNTGERFF.

This clonotype was seen a handful of times. The chain combines TRBV19 with TRBJ2-6, with unresolved D. From germline, CDR1 is LNHDA and CDR2 SQIVND (reference sequence). The CDR3 has 13 amino acids. Trimming pared 3 bases from V and 2 bases from J, leaving 2 bases between. The CDR3 DNA reads as TGTGCCAGTAGTATCCCTGGGGCCAACGTCCTGACTTTC. This codes for CASSIPGANVLTF.

The chain carries TRBV7-3 and TRBJ2-3; TRBD2 might be the D (6 bases). This CDR3 is built from 14 residues. Germline V CDR1 and CDR2: SGHTA, FQGTGA. The germline V and J ends were trimmed by 7 bases and 4 bases, with 15 bases remaining between them. The CDR3 sequence: CASTPSGGADTQYF. Written as DNA, the CDR3 is TGTGCCAGCACCCCTTCCGGAGGGGCAGATACGCAGTATTTT.